This T cell receptor (beta chain) is drawn from a study of molecular identifiers for immune sequencing clone quantification. General study results and limits: Spiked-in Jurkat TCR RNA corresponding to one cell was reported as detectable against 750,000 to 1,000,000 naive cells.

Libraries used roughly 20,000 to 1,100,000 sorted naive CD8 T cells and 10%, 30% or 50% RNA input. Regarding this clonotype: Its antigen is not known. It may be a read error: a sequence one base away is much more abundant.

TCRdb reprocessed the PCR reads with MiXCR, giving one entry per CDR3 protein. The sample gives roughly 320,000 distinct CDR3 sequences, about 23% of which show up once; approximately 0.74% is in the top ten. In germline, CDR1 is GTSNPN, CDR2 SVGIG (reference sequence). V shed 6 bases and J shed 0 bases, with 11 bases lying between them. The CDR3 consists of 13 residues. This receptor was taken from a human donor in good health. Some libraries in this study had Jurkat cell RNA spiked in. Material for sequencing was naive CD8+ T cells from blood, with Jurkat cell RNA spiked in. Subset meaning: FACS-sorted CD8+CD4-CCR7+CD45RA+ naive T cells. This chain joins TRBV30 and TRBJ1-1; no reliable D call. In DNA form, the CDR3 reads TGTGCCTGTAAATGGGATATGAACACTGAAGCTTTCTTT. It specifies CACKWDMNTEAFF.